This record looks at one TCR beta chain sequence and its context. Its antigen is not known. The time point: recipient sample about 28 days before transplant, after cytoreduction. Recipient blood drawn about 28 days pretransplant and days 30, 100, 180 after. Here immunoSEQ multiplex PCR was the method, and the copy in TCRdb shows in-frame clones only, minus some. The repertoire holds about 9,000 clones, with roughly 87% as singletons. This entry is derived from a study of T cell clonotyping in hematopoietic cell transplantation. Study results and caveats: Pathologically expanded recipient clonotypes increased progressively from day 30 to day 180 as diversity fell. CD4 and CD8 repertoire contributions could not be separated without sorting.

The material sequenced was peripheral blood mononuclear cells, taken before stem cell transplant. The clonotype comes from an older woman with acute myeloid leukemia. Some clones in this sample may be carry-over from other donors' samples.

CDR3 in amino acids: CASREAARLAKNIQYF. CDR3 DNA: TGTGCCAGCAGGGAGGCAGCAAGACTAGCCAAAAACATTCAGTACTTC. The chain couples TRBV2 to TRBJ2-4; TRBD2 is a possible D gene (5 bases). CDR3 length equals 16 residues. Germline V CDR1 and CDR2: SNHLY, FYNNEI. V dropped 6 bases and J dropped 0 bases, with 15 bases sitting between them.